The 8 T cell receptor beta chains below come from one sample, sequenced in a study of cytomegalovirus exposure and HLA in healthy donors. Vbeta (60) and Jbeta (13) primers were used in the PCR. Measured with immunoSEQ multiplex PCR; TCRdb has only the in-frame clones, and not every one. The sample holds around 100,000 clones; 65% to 80% are singletons and the top ten take about 16%. The sequenced sample consisted of PBMCs. The receptor set was obtained from a woman under 30 in good health and CMV-seropositive.

V and J are TRBV14 and TRBJ2-3; the match to TRBD2 covers 7 bases. Germline CDR1 and CDR2: SGHDN and FVKESK. The CDR3 loop spans 15 amino acids. J gave up 2 bases and V 4 bases, and 6 bases lay outside the gene matches. The DNA for the CDR3 is TGTGCCAGCAGCCCCCAACTAGCGACCACAGATACGCAGTATTTT. Translated, it gives CASSPQLATTDTQYF.

Details on this clone: Other DNA sequences from this sample encode an identical CDR3 as well. The rearrangement uses TRBV27 and TRBJ2-7; 9 bases are a match to TRBD1. The V and J ends lost 2 bases and 0 bases, in that order; junction bases with no gene match: 11. This CDR3 is 18 amino acids long. The V gene's germline CDR1 is MNHEY and CDR2 SMNVEV (reference sequence). CDR3 coding DNA: TGTGCCAGCAGTTTAACAGGGGGCCCGAATACCCCCTCCTACGAGCAGTACTTC. Its translation is CASSLTGGPNTPSYEQYF.

This clone was recorded a few times. The rearrangement joins TRBV11-2 to TRBJ2-3; the D is unclear. Per germline, CDR1 SGHAT and CDR2 FQNNGV. V lost 4 bases to trimming and J lost 1 base, with 9 bases between them. The CDR3 runs to 14 residues. The CDR3 coding sequence is TGTGCCAGCAGCTCCTTCCGGGGCACAGATACGCAGTATTTT. Its translation is CASSSFRGTDTQYF.

The chain combines TRBV27 with TRBJ2-3; 10 nucleotides agree with TRBD2. Per the germline V gene, CDR1 is MNHEY and CDR2 is SMNVEV (reference sequence). This CDR3 comprises 19 residues. J was trimmed by 0 bases and V by 4 bases; bases with no gene match: 13. Written as DNA, the CDR3 is TGTGCCAGCAGTTGGTGGGCTAGCGGGGGATCCCCTAGCACAGATACGCAGTATTTT. Its protein product is CASSWWASGGSPSTDTQYF.

The chain couples TRBV29-1 to TRBJ1-4; D unresolved. This CDR3 has 15 amino acids. CDR1 is SQVTM, CDR2 ANQGSEA, per germline. Trimming cost V 4 bases and J 3 bases, with 15 bases left between them. CDR3 bases: TGCAGCGTTGCCGTCCGACGCGGCTCTAATGAAAAACTGTTTTTT. It translates to CSVAVRRGSNEKLFF.

Comment on this clone: An end of the junction does not agree with germline; a read error may underlie this. V and J are TRBV15 and TRBJ1-3, with D hard to call. Germline CDR1 reads LNHNV; CDR2 reads YYDKDF (reference sequence). The CDR3 totals 14 residues. The CDR3 bases are TGTGCCACCGGCAGAGGGAGCTCTGGAAACACCATATATTTT. Protein: CATGRGSSGNTIYF.

The rearrangement links TRBV2 to TRBJ2-3, with a possible D match to TRBD2 (6 bases). Germline CDR1 is SNHLY and CDR2 is FYNNEI. The CDR3 contains 15 residues. V was pared by 4 bases and J by 1 base, with 12 bases between. The CDR3 loop reads CASSVGAGRTDTQYF. The CDR3 DNA reads as TGTGCCAGCAGTGTCGGGGCGGGGCGCACAGATACGCAGTATTTT.

The chain has TRBV29-1 and TRBJ2-3, with 7 bases matching TRBD2. The CDR3 is 13 amino acids. Germline V gene sequence: CDR1 SQVTM, CDR2 ANQGSEA. V lost 8 bases to trimming and J lost 6 bases; unmatched junction nucleotides: 11. The CDR3 DNA is TGCAGCTCTTGGGGCGGGAGCGGTGATACGCAGTATTTT. This gives the protein CSSWGGSGDTQYF.